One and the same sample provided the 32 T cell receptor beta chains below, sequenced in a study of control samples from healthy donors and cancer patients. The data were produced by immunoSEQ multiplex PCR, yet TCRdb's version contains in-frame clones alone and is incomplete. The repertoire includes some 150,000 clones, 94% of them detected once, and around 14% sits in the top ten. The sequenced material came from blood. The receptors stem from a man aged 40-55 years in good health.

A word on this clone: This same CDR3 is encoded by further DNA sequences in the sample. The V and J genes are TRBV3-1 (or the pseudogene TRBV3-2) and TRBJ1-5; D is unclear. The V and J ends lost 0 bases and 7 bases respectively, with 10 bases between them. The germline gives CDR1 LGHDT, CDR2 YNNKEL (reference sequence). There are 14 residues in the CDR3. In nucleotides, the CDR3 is TGTGCCAGCAGCCAAGATAGCATGAGACAGCCCCAGCATTTT. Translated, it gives CASSQDSMRQPQHF.

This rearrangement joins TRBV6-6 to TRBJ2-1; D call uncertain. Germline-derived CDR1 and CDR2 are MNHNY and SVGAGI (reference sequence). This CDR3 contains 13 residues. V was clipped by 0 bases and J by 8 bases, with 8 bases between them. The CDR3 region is CASSYSSGYEQFF. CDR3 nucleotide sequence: TGTGCCAGCAGTTACTCGTCCGGCTATGAGCAGTTCTTC.

CDR3 in DNA: TGCGCCAGCAGCTTGTTCACGGGGGTGAGCTCTGGGGCCAACGTCCTGACTTTC. This codes for CASSLFTGVSSGANVLTF. This chain joins TRBV5-1 and TRBJ2-6, with D perhaps matching TRBD2 (6 bases). Trimming took 1 base from V and 0 from J, leaving 14 bases between them. Germline CDR1 and CDR2: SGHRS and YFSETQ. This CDR3 contains 18 residues.

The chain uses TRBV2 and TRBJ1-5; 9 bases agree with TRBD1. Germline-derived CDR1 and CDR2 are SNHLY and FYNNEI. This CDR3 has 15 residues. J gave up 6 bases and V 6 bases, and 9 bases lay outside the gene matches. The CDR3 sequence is CASSRFTGGGQPQHF. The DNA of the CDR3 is TGTGCCAGCAGCCGCTTCACAGGGGGCGGTCAGCCCCAGCATTTT.

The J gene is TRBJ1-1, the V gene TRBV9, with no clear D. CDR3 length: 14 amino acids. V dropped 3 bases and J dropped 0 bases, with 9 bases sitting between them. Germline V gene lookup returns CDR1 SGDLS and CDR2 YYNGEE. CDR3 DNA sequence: TGTGCCAGCAGCGGCATTACGTTGAACACTGAAGCTTTCTTT. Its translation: CASSGITLNTEAFF.

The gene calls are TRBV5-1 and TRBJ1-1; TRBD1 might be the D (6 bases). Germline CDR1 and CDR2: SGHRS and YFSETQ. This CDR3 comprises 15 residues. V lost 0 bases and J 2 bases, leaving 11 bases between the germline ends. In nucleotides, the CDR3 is TGCGCCAGCAGCTTGGAGGGGGGCAGAAACACTGAAGCTTTCTTT. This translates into CASSLEGGRNTEAFF. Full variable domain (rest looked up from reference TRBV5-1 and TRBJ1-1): KAGVTQTPRYLIKTRGQQVTLSCSPISGHRSVSWYQQTPGQGLQFLFEYFSETQRNKGNFPGRFSGRQFSNSRSEMNVSTLELGDSALYLCASSLEGGRNTEAFFGQGTRLTVV.

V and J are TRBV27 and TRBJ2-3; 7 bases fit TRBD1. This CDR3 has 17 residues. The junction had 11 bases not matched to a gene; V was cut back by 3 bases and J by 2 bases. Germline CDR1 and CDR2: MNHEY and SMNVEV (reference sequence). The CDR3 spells CASSFLTGSIPTDTQYF. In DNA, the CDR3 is TGTGCCAGCAGTTTCCTGACAGGGTCAATCCCCACAGATACGCAGTATTTT.

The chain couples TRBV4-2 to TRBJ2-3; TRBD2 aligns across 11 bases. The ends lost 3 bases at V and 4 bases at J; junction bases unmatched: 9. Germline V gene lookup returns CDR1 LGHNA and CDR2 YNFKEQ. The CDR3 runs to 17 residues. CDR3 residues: CASSQYPSGGRSDTQYF. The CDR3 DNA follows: TGTGCCAGCAGCCAGTACCCTAGCGGGGGGCGGTCAGATACGCAGTATTTT.

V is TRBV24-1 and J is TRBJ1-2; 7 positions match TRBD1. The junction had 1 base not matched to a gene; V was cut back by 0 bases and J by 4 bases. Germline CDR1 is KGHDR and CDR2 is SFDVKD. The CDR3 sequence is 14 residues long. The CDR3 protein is CATSDLNRGYGYTF. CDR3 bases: TGTGCCACCAGTGATTTGAACAGGGGCTATGGCTACACCTTC.

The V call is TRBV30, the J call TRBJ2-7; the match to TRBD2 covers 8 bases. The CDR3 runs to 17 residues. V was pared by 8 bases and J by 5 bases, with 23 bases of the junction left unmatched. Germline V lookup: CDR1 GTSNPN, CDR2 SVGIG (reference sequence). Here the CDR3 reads CASAKGPPSGLTNEQYF. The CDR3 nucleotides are TGTGCCAGCGCCAAGGGTCCTCCTAGCGGGTTGACGAACGAGCAGTACTTC. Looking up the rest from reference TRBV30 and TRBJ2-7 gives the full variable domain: SQTIHQWPATLVQPVGSPLSLECTVEGTSNPNLYWYRQAAGRGLQLLFYSVGIGQISSEVPQNLSASRPQDRQFILSSKKLLLSDSGFYLCASAKGPPSGLTNEQYFGPGTRLTVT.

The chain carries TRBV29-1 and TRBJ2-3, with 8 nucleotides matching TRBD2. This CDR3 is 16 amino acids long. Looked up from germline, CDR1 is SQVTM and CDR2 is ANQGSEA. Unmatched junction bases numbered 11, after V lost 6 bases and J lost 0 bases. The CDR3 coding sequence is TGCAGCGTGGACCTTAGCGGGGTCTCTAGCACAGATACGCAGTATTTT. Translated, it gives CSVDLSGVSSTDTQYF.

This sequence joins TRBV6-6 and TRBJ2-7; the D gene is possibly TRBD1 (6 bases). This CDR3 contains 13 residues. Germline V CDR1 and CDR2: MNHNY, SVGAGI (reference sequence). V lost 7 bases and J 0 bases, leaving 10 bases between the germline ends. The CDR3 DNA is TGTGCCAGCAAGGCCAGGGGCTCCTACGAGCAGTACTTC. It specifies CASKARGSYEQYF.

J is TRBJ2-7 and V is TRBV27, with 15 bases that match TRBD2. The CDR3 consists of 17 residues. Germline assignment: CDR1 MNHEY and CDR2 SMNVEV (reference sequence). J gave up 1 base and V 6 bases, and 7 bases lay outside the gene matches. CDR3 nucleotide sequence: TGTGCCAGCAGGTCGGGACTAGCGGGAGGTTGGTCCTACGAGCAGTACTTC. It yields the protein CASRSGLAGGWSYEQYF.

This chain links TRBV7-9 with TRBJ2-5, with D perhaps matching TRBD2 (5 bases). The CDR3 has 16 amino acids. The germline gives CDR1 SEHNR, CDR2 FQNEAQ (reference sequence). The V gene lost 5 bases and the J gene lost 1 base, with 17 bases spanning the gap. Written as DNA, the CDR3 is TGTGCCAGCAGCCTTTTTGTGGAAGCGGTCCAAGAGACCCAGTACTTC. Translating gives CASSLFVEAVQETQYF.

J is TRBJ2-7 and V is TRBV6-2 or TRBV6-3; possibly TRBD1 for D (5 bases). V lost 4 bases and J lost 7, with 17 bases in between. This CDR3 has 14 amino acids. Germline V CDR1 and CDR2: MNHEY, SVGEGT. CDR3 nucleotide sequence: TGTGCCAGCAGTTTAATCAGGGTGCCTGGGGAGCAGTACTTC. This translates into CASSLIRVPGEQYF.

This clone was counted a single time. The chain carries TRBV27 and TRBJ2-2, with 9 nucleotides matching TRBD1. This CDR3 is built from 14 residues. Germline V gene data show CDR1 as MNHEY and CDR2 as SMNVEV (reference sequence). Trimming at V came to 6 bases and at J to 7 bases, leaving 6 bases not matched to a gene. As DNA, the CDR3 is TGTGCCAGCAGACGGGACAGGGCCGTCGGGGAGCTGTTTTTT. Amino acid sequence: CASRRDRAVGELFF.

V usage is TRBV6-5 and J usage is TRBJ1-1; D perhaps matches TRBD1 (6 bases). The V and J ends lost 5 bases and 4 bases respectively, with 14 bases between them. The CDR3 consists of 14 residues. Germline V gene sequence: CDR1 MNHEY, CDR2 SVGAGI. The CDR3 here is CASSQTQGPTEAFF. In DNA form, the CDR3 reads TGTGCCAGCAGTCAAACACAGGGACCCACTGAAGCTTTCTTT.

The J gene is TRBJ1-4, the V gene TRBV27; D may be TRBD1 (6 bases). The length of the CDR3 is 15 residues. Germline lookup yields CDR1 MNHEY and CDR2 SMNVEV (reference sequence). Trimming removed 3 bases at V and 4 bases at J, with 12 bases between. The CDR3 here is CASSFVRGSNEKLFF. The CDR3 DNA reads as TGTGCCAGCAGTTTCGTCAGGGGAAGTAATGAAAAACTGTTTTTT.

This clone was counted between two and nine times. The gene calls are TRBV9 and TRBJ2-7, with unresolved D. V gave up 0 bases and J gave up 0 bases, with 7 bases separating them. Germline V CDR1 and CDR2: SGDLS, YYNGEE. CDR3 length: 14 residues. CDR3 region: CASSVGQISYEQYF. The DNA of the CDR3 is TGTGCCAGCAGCGTAGGGCAGATCTCCTACGAGCAGTACTTC.

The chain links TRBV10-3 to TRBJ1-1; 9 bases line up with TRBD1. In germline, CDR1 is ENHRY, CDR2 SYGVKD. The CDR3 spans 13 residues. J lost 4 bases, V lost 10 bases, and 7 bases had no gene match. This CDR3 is CATSLTGGTEAFF. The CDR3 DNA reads TGTGCCACCTCCTTGACAGGGGGCACTGAAGCTTTCTTT.

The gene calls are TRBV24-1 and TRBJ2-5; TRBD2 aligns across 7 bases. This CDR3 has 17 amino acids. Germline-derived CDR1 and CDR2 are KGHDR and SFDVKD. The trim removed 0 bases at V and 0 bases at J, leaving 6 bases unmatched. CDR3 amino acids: CATSDLDGGSHQETQYF. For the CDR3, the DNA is TGTGCCACCAGTGATTTGGACGGGGGGTCCCACCAAGAGACCCAGTACTTC.

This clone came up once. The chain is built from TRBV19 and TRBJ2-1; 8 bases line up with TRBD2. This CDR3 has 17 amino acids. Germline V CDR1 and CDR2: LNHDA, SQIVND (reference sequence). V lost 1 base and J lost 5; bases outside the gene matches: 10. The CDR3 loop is CASSIVPGRALNNEQFF. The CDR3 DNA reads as TGTGCCAGTAGTATAGTCCCCGGGAGGGCCCTCAACAATGAGCAGTTCTTC.

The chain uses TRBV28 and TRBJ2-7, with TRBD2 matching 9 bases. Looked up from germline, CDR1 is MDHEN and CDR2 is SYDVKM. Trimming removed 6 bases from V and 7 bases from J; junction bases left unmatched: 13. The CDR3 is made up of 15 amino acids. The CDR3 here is CASSQLSSGNLEQYF. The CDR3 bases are TGTGCCAGCAGCCAACTCTCTAGCGGGAACTTGGAGCAGTACTTC.

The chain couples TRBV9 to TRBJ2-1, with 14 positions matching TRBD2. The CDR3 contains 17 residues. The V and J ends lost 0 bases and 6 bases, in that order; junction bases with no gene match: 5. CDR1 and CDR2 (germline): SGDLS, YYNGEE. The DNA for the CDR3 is TGTGCCAGCAGCGTAGCTCGACTAGCGGGAGGGCCCAATGAGCAGTTCTTC. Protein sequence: CASSVARLAGGPNEQFF.

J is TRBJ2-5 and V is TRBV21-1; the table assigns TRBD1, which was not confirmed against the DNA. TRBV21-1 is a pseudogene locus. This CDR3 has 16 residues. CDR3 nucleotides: TGTGCCAGCAGCGCCACGGACCCAAAGGGGCAAGAGACCCAGTACTTC. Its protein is CASSATDPKGQETQYF.

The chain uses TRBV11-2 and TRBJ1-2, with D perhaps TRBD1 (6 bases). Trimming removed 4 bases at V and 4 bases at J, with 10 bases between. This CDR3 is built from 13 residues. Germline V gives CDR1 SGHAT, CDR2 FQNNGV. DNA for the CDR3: TGTGCCAGCAGCTCCAGGGGACTCTATGGCTACACCTTC. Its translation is CASSSRGLYGYTF.

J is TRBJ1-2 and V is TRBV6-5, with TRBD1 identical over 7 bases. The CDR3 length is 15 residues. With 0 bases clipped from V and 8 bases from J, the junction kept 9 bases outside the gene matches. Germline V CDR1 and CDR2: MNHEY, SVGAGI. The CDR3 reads CASSYSDREYAGYTF. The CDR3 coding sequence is TGTGCCAGCAGTTACTCTGACAGGGAGTATGCGGGCTACACCTTC.

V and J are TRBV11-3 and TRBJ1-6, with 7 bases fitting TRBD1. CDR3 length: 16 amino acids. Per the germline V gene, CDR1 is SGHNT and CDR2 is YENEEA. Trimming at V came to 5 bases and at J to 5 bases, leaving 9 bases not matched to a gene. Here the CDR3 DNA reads TGTGCCAGCAGCGTATCATTGGGACAGCATAATTCACCCCTCCACTTT. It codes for CASSVSLGQHNSPLHF.

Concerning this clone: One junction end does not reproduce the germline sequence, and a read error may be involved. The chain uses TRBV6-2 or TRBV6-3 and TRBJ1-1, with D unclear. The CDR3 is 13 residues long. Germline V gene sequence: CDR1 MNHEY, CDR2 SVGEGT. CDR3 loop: CASSYSWNPEAFF. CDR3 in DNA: TGTGCCAGCAGTTACTCGTGGAACCCTGAAGCTTTCTTT.

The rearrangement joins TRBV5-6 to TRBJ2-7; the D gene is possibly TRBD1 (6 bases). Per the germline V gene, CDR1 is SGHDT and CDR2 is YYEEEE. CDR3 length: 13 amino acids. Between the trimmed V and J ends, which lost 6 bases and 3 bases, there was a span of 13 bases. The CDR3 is CASTRQEDYEQYF. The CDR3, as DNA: TGTGCCAGCACAAGACAGGAGGACTACGAGCAGTACTTC.

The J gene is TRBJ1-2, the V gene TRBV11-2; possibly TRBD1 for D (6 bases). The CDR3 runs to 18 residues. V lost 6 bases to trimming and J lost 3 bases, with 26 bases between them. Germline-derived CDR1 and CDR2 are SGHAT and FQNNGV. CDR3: CASRGTGRNRYKDYGYTF. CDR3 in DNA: TGTGCCAGCAGGGGAACAGGGCGCAATCGGTACAAGGACTATGGCTACACCTTC.

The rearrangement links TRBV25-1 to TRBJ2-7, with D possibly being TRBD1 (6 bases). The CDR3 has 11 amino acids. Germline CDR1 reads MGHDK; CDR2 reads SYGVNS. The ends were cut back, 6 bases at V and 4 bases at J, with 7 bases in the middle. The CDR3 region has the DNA TGTGCCAGCAGGGGGACATACGAGCAGTACTTC. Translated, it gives CASRGTYEQYF.